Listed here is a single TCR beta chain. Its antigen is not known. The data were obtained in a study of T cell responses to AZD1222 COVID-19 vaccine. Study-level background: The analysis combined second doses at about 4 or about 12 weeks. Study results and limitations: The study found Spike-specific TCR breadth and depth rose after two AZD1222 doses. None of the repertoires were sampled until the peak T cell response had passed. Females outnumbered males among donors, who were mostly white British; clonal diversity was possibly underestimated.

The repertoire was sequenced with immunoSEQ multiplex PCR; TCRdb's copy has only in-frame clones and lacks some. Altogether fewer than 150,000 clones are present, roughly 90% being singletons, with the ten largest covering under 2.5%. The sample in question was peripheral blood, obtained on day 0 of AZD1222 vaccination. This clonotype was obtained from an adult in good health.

The CDR3 spells CASSLAGGANTEAFF. CDR3 in DNA: TGTGCCAGCAGCCTCGCCGGGGGGGCTAACACTGAAGCTTTCTTT. The chain combines TRBV28 with TRBJ1-1, with D maybe TRBD1 (6 bases). Per the germline V gene, CDR1 is MDHEN and CDR2 is SYDVKM. The CDR3 contains 15 residues. V lost 6 bases, J lost 2 bases, and 16 bases lay in between.